The 25 T cell receptor beta chains in this list originate from one sample, sequenced in a study of cytomegalovirus exposure and HLA in healthy donors (dated by TCRdb to 2016 to 2017). The library was generated by the immunoSEQ multiplex PCR assay. TCRdb carries this immuneACCESS record with in-frame sequences only. Its versions omit some clonotypes, under half of them owing to an unresolved V gene in the studies checked, with the rest unexplained. The sample table lists approximately 200,000 clones, 88% of them with a count of one. Of the sample, 2.9% is held by the ten largest clones. Sequencing was done on a sample of PBMCs. Receptors originate from a woman under 30 in good health and CMV-seronegative.

The chain couples TRBV6-1 to TRBJ2-3; no reliable D call. Trimming cost V 7 bases and J 2 bases, with 7 bases left between them. Germline CDR1 reads MNHNS; CDR2 reads SASEGT. This CDR3 is built from 12 residues. The CDR3 sequence: CASISITDTQYF. In nucleotides, the CDR3 is TGTGCCAGCATTTCAATCACAGATACGCAGTATTTT.

The V call is TRBV9, the J call TRBJ2-1; no clear D gene. The CDR3 covers 16 residues. Germline V gene lookup returns CDR1 SGDLS and CDR2 YYNGEE. Trimming cost V 0 bases and J 5 bases, with 15 bases left between them. This CDR3 is CASSVGILEADNEQFF. In DNA form, the CDR3 reads TGTGCCAGCAGCGTAGGGATCCTAGAAGCCGACAATGAGCAGTTCTTC.

This clone was observed a single time. The J gene is TRBJ1-1, the V gene TRBV6-5; 8 bases align to TRBD1. Germline values: CDR1 MNHEY, CDR2 SVGAGI. After removal of 5 bases from V and 6 bases from J, the junction contained 5 bases not matched to a gene. The CDR3 runs 13 residues. The CDR3 nucleotides are TGTGCCAGCAGTGAAGCGGGACAGGCTGAAGCTTTCTTT. This gives the protein CASSEAGQAEAFF.

The rearrangement uses TRBV7-2 and TRBJ2-7; D is possibly TRBD2 (5 bases). V was shortened by 5 bases and J by 5 bases, with 16 bases between the two germline ends. The germline V gene has CDR1 SGHTA and CDR2 FQGNSA. The CDR3 spans 14 residues. CDR3 amino acids: CASSPSPAGNEQYF. Written as DNA, the CDR3 is TGTGCCAGCAGCCCCAGCCCGGCGGGTAACGAGCAGTACTTC. Supplemented by reference TRBV7-2 and TRBJ2-7, the full variable domain reads GAGVSQSPSNKVTEKGKDVELRCDPISGHTALYWYRQSLGQGLEFLIYFQGNSAPDKSGLPSDRFSAERTGGSVSTLTIQRTQQEDSAVYLCASSPSPAGNEQYFGPGTRLTVT.

The sample holds one count of this clone. The genes are TRBV4-1 and TRBJ2-3, with a weak D call TRBD2 (5 bases). Germline V gene lookup returns CDR1 MGHRA and CDR2 YSYEKL. V lost 3 bases, J lost 5 bases, and 12 bases lay in between. There are 14 residues in the CDR3. CDR3 coding DNA: TGCGCCAGCAGCCAGTGGGCCGAGGGAGATACGCAGTATTTT. This sequence encodes CASSQWAEGDTQYF.

The V and J genes are TRBV14 and TRBJ2-7, with a tentative D call TRBD1 (6 bases). The CDR3 consists of 13 residues. The germline CDR1 and CDR2 sequences are SGHDN and FVKESK. V lost 4 bases, J lost 4 bases, and 11 bases lay in between. CDR3: CASSLTGLYEQYF. The CDR3 coding sequence is TGTGCCAGCAGCCTAACAGGGTTGTACGAGCAGTACTTC.

The chain couples TRBV7-2 to TRBJ2-7; 8 bases are a match to TRBD1. CDR1 SGHTA and CDR2 FQGNSA come from the germline V gene. CDR3 size: 14 residues. Trimming took 8 bases from V and 1 from J; bases not matched to a gene: 7. The CDR3 DNA follows: TGTGCCAGCGGAACAGGGGGTCGGTCCTACGAGCAGTACTTC. Protein product: CASGTGGRSYEQYF.

This chain links TRBV11-3 with TRBJ2-1, with 10 bases that match TRBD1. V lost 6 bases and J lost 8; bases outside the gene matches: 4. The CDR3 covers 13 residues. CDR1 SGHNT and CDR2 YENEEA come from the germline V gene. The DNA for the CDR3 is TGTGCCAGCAGGGGACAGGGGTACGATGAGCAGTTCTTC. Translating it yields CASRGQGYDEQFF.

This clone has only one observation. The chain employs TRBV5-1 and TRBJ1-1; D gene unclear. The CDR3 length is 16 residues. CDR1 and CDR2 from the germline V gene are SGHRS and YFSETQ. V lost 4 bases, J lost 0 bases, and 16 bases lay in between. The DNA for the CDR3 is TGCGCCAGCAGCCCTATACGGGGATTCATGAACACTGAAGCTTTCTTT. Its translation: CASSPIRGFMNTEAFF.

This chain connects TRBV28 to TRBJ2-1, with TRBD2 matching over 12 bases. CDR1 and CDR2 (germline): MDHEN, SYDVKM. The CDR3 is 17 amino acids. The V and J ends lost 5 bases and 7 bases, in that order; junction bases with no gene match: 12. The CDR3 coding sequence is TGTGCCAGCAGTCGACTTAGACTAGCGGGAGCTAAAAATGAGCAGTTCTTC. It encodes CASSRLRLAGAKNEQFF.

The chain links TRBV27 to TRBJ2-3; D is possibly TRBD2 (5 bases). Looked up from germline, CDR1 is MNHEY and CDR2 is SMNVEV (reference sequence). V dropped 7 bases and J dropped 4 bases, with 15 bases sitting between them. The CDR3 is 14 residues long. CDR3 coding DNA: TGTGCCAGCACAGGCTTTGGACTGGCAGATACGCAGTATTTT. Encoded protein: CASTGFGLADTQYF.

The chain joins TRBV27 to TRBJ1-2, with a tentative D call TRBD1 (5 bases). Germline lookup yields CDR1 MNHEY and CDR2 SMNVEV (reference sequence). The CDR3 is 15 amino acids. Trimming took 5 bases from V and 4 from J, leaving 17 bases between them. The CDR3 nucleotides read TGTGCCAGCAGTCCGGAGTCTGGGGGGGTCTATGGCTACACCTTC. This gives the protein CASSPESGGVYGYTF.

The chain is built from TRBV15 and TRBJ2-5; 9 bases map to TRBD1. The V gene's germline CDR1 is LNHNV and CDR2 YYDKDF (reference sequence). The CDR3 is 15 residues long. V lost 5 bases to trimming and J lost 5 bases; unmatched junction nucleotides: 9. The CDR3 DNA is TGTGCCACCAGCTCGTCCGGGACAGGGATGGAGACCCAGTACTTC. As protein: CATSSSGTGMETQYF.

This sequence joins TRBV30 and TRBJ2-2; 12 bases are shared with TRBD1. Germline CDR1 and CDR2: GTSNPN and SVGIG (reference sequence). The CDR3 contains 16 residues. V was clipped by 2 bases and J by 4 bases; unmatched bases: 5. The CDR3 DNA follows: TGTGCCTGGAGTCCTGGGACAGGGGGCGGCACCGGGGAGCTGTTTTTT. Residues: CAWSPGTGGGTGELFF. The variable domain in full, completed from reference TRBV30 and TRBJ2-2, reads SQTIHQWPATLVQPVGSPLSLECTVEGTSNPNLYWYRQAAGRGLQLLFYSVGIGQISSEVPQNLSASRPQDRQFILSSKKLLLSDSGFYLCAWSPGTGGGTGELFFGEGSRLTVL.

The CDR3 nucleotides read TGCGCCAGCAGCGCTATGCAGGGAAGAACTGGAAACACCATATATTTT. The encoded protein is CASSAMQGRTGNTIYF. The chain combines TRBV5-1 with TRBJ1-3, with D perhaps matching TRBD1 (5 bases). This CDR3 comprises 16 residues. Germline lookup yields CDR1 SGHRS and CDR2 YFSETQ. V was trimmed by 4 bases and J by 2 bases, leaving 16 bases between them.

V gene TRBV11-3 combines with J gene TRBJ2-2; perhaps TRBD2 as D (5 bases). V was clipped by 5 bases and J by 0 bases, with 16 bases between them. The CDR3 runs 17 residues. CDR1 SGHNT and CDR2 YENEEA come from the germline V gene. CDR3 DNA sequence: TGTGCCAGCAGCCCTCCGGGGAGTAGCGCGAACACCGGGGAGCTGTTTTTT. Protein product: CASSPPGSSANTGELFF.

V is TRBV18 and J is TRBJ2-2; D is uncertain. This CDR3 is 13 amino acids long. The ends were cut back, 2 bases at V and 4 bases at J, with 5 bases in the middle. CDR1 KGHSH and CDR2 LQKENI come from the germline V gene. In DNA form, the CDR3 reads TGTGCCAGCTCACCAACGGGCACCGGGGAGCTGTTTTTT. This codes for CASSPTGTGELFF.

The genes are TRBV29-1 and TRBJ1-1; D call uncertain. CDR1 and CDR2 from the germline V gene are SQVTM and ANQGSEA. The ends were cut back, 3 bases at V and 0 bases at J, with 8 bases in the middle. The CDR3 is 13 residues long. The CDR3 DNA sequence: TGCAGCGTTGATGAGAGTATGAACACTGAAGCTTTCTTT. As protein: CSVDESMNTEAFF.

V gene TRBV28 combines with J gene TRBJ2-1; perhaps TRBD2 as D (5 bases). The germline gives CDR1 MDHEN, CDR2 SYDVKM. V was shortened by 8 bases and J by 5 bases, with 16 bases between the two germline ends. CDR3 length: 14 amino acids. CDR3 bases: TGTGCCAGCTGCCTCGGGAATACAAACAATGAGCAGTTCTTC. Its translation is CASCLGNTNNEQFF.

The chain recombines TRBV7-3 with TRBJ2-6; 8 positions agree with TRBD1. J gave up 2 bases and V 4 bases, and 13 bases lay outside the gene matches. The CDR3 covers 19 residues. Germline V gene sequence: CDR1 SGHTA, CDR2 FQGTGA. Here the CDR3 DNA reads TGTGCCAGCAGCTCTCCAAGAAACCAGACAGGGGCTGGGGCCAACGTCCTGACTTTC. This translates into CASSSPRNQTGAGANVLTF. The full variable domain, in which reference TRBV7-3 and TRBJ2-6 provide the parts outside the CDR3, is GAGVSQTPSNKVTEKGKYVELRCDPISGHTALYWYRQSLGQGPEFLIYFQGTGAADDSGLPNDRFFAVRPEGSVSTLKIQRTERGDSAVYLCASSSPRNQTGAGANVLTFGAGSRLTVL.

The chain carries TRBV19 and TRBJ2-7, with TRBD2 matching over 8 bases. J was trimmed by 6 bases and V by 4 bases; bases with no gene match: 8. This CDR3 is 14 amino acids long. Germline V gene data show CDR1 as LNHDA and CDR2 as SQIVND (reference sequence). This chain's CDR3 is CASSTQAGVGEQYF. The DNA for the CDR3 is TGTGCCAGTAGTACACAAGCGGGAGTTGGCGAGCAGTACTTC.

The chain recombines TRBV6-4 with TRBJ2-2, with 7 positions matching TRBD1. V lost 3 bases and J lost 4; bases outside the gene matches: 2. Germline CDR1 is MRHNA and CDR2 is SNTAGT. The CDR3 loop spans 14 amino acids. CDR3 in amino acids: CASSEQGSTGELFF. The CDR3 DNA reads as TGTGCCAGCAGTGAACAGGGGAGCACCGGGGAGCTGTTTTTT.

The chain recombines TRBV7-3 with TRBJ2-5; TRBD2 matches 13 bases. The CDR3 runs to 14 residues. The trim removed 8 bases at V and 4 bases at J, leaving 4 bases unmatched. In germline, CDR1 is SGHTA, CDR2 FQGTGA. CDR3 nucleotide sequence: TGTGCCAGCTCGAGACTAGCGGGAGGAGAGACCCAGTACTTC. It translates to CASSRLAGGETQYF. Combining the CDR3 with reference TRBV7-3 and TRBJ2-5 gives the whole variable domain GAGVSQTPSNKVTEKGKYVELRCDPISGHTALYWYRQSLGQGPEFLIYFQGTGAADDSGLPNDRFFAVRPEGSVSTLKIQRTERGDSAVYLCASSRLAGGETQYFGPGTRLLVL.

The chain combines TRBV6-5 with TRBJ1-1; D not certain. Germline CDR1 MNHEY, CDR2 SVGAGI. The CDR3 loop spans 13 amino acids. The V end lost 2 bases, the J end lost 0 bases, and 4 bases lay between the germline ends. The CDR3 DNA reads as TGTGCCAGCAGTTACCGGGTGAACACTGAAGCTTTCTTT. It specifies CASSYRVNTEAFF.

V gene TRBV27 combines with J gene TRBJ2-3; weak D call: TRBD2 (5 bases). CDR3 length: 15 residues. The germline V gene encodes CDR1 MNHEY and CDR2 SMNVEV (reference sequence). V was trimmed by 2 bases and J by 2 bases, leaving 11 bases between them. CDR3 amino acids: CASSLGLRITDTQYF. The CDR3 nucleotides are TGTGCCAGCAGTTTAGGACTGCGAATCACAGATACGCAGTATTTT.